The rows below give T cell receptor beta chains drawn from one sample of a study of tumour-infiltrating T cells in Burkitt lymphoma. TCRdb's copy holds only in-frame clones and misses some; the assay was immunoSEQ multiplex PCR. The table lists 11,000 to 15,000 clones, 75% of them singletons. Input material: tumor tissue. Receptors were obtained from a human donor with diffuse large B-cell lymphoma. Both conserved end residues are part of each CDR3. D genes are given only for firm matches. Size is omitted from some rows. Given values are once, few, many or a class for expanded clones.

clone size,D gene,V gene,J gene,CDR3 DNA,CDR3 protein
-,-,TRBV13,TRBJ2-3,TGTGCCAGCAGCTTAAAGGCCAGGGATATCACAGATACGCAGTATTTT,CASSLKARDITDTQYF
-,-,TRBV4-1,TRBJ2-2,TGCGCCAGCAGCCAAGTCCCGGGGGCCGGGGAGCTGTTTTTT,CASSQVPGAGELFF
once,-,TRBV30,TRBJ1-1,TGTGCCTGGAGTGTAGGGCGTTTGTATAATGAAGCTTTCTTT,CAWSVGRLYNEAFF
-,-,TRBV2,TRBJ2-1,TGTGCCAGCACGCGGGTAGCGGACAATGAGCAGTTCTTC,CASTRVADNEQFF
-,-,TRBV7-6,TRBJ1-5,TGTGCCAGCAGCTCTGACCCTTATAGCAATCAGCCCCAGCATTTT,CASSSDPYSNQPQHF
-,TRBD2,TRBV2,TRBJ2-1,TGTGCCAGAAGACTAGCGGGGGCCTACAATGAGCAGTTCTTC,CARRLAGAYNEQFF
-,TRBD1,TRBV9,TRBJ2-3,TGTGCCAGCAGCCCTGGGACAGGGGGCAGGACAGATACGCAGTATTTT,CASSPGTGGRTDTQYF
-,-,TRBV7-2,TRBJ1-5,TGTGCCAGCAGCTTAGCGCCTAGCAATCAGCCCCAGCATTTT,CASSLAPSNQPQHF
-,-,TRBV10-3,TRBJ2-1,TGTGCCATCAGTGAGAGAAATGCGGCTACCTCCTACAATGAGCAGTTCTTC,CAISERNAATSYNEQFF
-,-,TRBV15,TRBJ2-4,TGTGCCACCAGCACGGGGATCGGGGTCCGAACGTACTTC,CATSTGIGVRTYF
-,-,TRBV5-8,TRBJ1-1,TGTGCCAGCAGCTTCGGATTGGGGCACACTGAAGCTTTCTTT,CASSFGLGHTEAFF
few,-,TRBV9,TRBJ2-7,TGTGCCAGCAGCGTAGCGGGCAGCTACGAGCAGTACTTC,CASSVAGSYEQYF
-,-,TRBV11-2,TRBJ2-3,TGTGCCAGCAGCTTAGTTCTCCGAGCAGCGGATACGCAGTATTTT,CASSLVLRAADTQYF
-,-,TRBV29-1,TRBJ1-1,TGCAGCGTTGACTCAGCACTCGGGAGATTT,CSVDSALGRF
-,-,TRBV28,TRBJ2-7,TGTGCCAGCAGGGACAGACTATTCGAGCAGTACTTC,CASRDRLFEQYF
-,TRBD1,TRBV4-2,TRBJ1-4,TGTGCCAGCAGCCGCTCGGGACAGGGAGCAACTAATGAAAAACTGTTTTTT,CASSRSGQGATNEKLFF
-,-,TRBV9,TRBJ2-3,TGTGCCAGCAGCGTAGTTGAGGGCTCAGATACGCAGTATTTT,CASSVVEGSDTQYF
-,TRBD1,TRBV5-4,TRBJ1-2,TGTGCCAGCAGCCCCACAGGGGCGGGGGGCTACACCTTC,CASSPTGAGGYTF
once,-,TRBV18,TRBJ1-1,TGTGCCAGCTCACCCGGCTGGGAGCTAATAGGCGGCACTGAAGCTTTCTTT,CASSPGWELIGGTEAFF
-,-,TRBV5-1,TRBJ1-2,TGCGCCAGCAGCTTGGGAGGGGATTTGGATGGCTACACCTTC,CASSLGGDLDGYTF
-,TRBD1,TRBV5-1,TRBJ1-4,TGCGCCAGCAGCCGGGACAGGGAGGAGGAAAAACTGTTTTTT,CASSRDREEEKLFF
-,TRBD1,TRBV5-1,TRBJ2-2,TGCGCCAGCAGCTTGGGGACAGGGACCACCGGGGAGCTGTTTTTT,CASSLGTGTTGELFF
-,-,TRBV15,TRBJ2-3,TGTGCCACCAGCAGAGCAGGAAGCGGCACAGATACGCAGTATTTT,CATSRAGSGTDTQYF
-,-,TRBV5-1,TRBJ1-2,TGCGCCAGCAGCTCCTACCGGATGGGCTACACCTTC,CASSSYRMGYTF
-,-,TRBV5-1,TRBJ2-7,TGCGCCAGCAGCTTGGACAGCGCCTACGAGCAGTACTTC,CASSLDSAYEQYF
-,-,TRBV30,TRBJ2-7,TGTGCCCGAGCGACATCCTACGAGCAGTACTTC,CARATSYEQYF
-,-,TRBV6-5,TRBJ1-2,TGTGCCAGCAGTTACTCCGGTGCAGCAGGGGTCTATGGCTACACCTTC,CASSYSGAAGVYGYTF
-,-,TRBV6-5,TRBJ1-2,TGTGCCAGCAGCCCCCTTTTTACAGATGGCTACACCTTC,CASSPLFTDGYTF
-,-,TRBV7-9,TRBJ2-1,TGTGCCAGCCCGCCCACCCACAATGAGCAGTTCTTC,CASPPTHNEQFF
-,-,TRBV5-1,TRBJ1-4,TGCGCCAGCCGTTTCGACGTAGTGGCTAATGAAAAACTGTTTTTT,CASRFDVVANEKLFF
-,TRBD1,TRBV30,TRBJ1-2,TGTGCCTGGGCCGGGACAGGGAACTATGGCTACACCTTC,CAWAGTGNYGYTF
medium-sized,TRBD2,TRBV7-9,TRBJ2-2,TGTGCCAGCGCGAGTAGCGGGAGGCCCGGGGAGCTGTTTTTT,CASASSGRPGELFF
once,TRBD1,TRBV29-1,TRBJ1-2,TGCAGCGTTGAACTTACCGGGACAGTCGGCTACACCTTC,CSVELTGTVGYTF
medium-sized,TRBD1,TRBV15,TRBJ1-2,TGTGCCACCAGCAGAGATCAGGGACAGGGGAATGGCTACACCTTC,CATSRDQGQGNGYTF
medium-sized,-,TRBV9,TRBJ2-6,TGTGCCAGCAACCTCGGGGCATACCAAAGAGGGGCCAACGTCCTGACTTTC,CASNLGAYQRGANVLTF
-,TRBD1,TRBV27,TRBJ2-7,TGTGCCAGCAGCTGGACAGGGTTAGGCTACGAGCAGTACTTC,CASSWTGLGYEQYF
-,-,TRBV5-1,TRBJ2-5,TGCGCCAGCAGCGATCAGGGGGGCGGGCTCGGGACCCAGTACTTC,CASSDQGGGLGTQYF
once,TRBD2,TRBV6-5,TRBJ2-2,TGTGCCAGCAGTTACTCCACTAGCGGGAAGGCCGGGGAGCTGTTTTTT,CASSYSTSGKAGELFF
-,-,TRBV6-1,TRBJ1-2,TGTGCCGAAGGGGTAAACGAGAGTGGCTACACCTTC,CAEGVNESGYTF
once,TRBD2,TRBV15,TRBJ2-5,TGTGCCACCAGCAGAGAATTGGCTAGCGGGAGGGATGGGGAGACCCAGTACTTC,CATSRELASGRDGETQYF
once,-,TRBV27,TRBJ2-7,TGTGCCAGCAGCCCTAGAGGTTGGTACGAGCAGTACTTC,CASSPRGWYEQYF
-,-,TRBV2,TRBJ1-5,TGTGCCAGCTCGGGGGGGCATTATAGCAATCAGCCCCAGCATTTT,CASSGGHYSNQPQHF
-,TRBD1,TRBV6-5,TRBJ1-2,TGTGCCAGCAGTTACTCGATACGAGGGGGCCTGGGTGGCTACACCTTC,CASSYSIRGGLGGYTF
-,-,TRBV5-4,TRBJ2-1,TGTGCCAGCAACAAGTTGGGGTATGGGAATTACAATGAGCAGTTCTTC,CASNKLGYGNYNEQFF
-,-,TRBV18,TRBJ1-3,TGTGCCAGCTCACCACAGATCTCTGGAAACACCATATATTTT,CASSPQISGNTIYF